This entry features one TCR beta chain sequence. What it binds is unknown. This entry is derived from a study of shared clonotypes between healthy human individuals. The junction had 11 bases not matched to a gene; V was cut back by 5 bases and J by 2 bases. This CDR3 is 16 amino acids long. Germline CDR1 reads SGHNT; CDR2 reads YENEEA. Repertoires were generated with immunoSEQ multiplex PCR, while TCRdb's copy carries only in-frame clones and drops some. The profile shows approximately 2,300,000 clones, around 92% of them singletons. Division of CD4+ cells produced a CD45RA+ naive subset and a CD45RA-negative memory subset. Broader study findings: Blood was the sole source, and tissue repertoires probably differ. What naive subsets generally showed was a larger estimated richness than memory subsets showed. The generation probabilities recorded for non-shared clonotypes fell below those of clonotypes shared by all four donors.

The chain recombines TRBV11-3 with TRBJ1-1, with TRBD1 matching 7 bases. Sequenced input: naive CD4+ T cells from PBMCs. The subset here: CD45RA+ positively selected. This receptor was obtained from a young man in good health. Some clones in this sample may be carry-over from other donors' samples. Here the CDR3 reads CASSGRQGKGNTEAFF. The CDR3, as DNA: TGTGCCAGCAGCGGTCGACAGGGAAAAGGTAACACTGAAGCTTTCTTT.